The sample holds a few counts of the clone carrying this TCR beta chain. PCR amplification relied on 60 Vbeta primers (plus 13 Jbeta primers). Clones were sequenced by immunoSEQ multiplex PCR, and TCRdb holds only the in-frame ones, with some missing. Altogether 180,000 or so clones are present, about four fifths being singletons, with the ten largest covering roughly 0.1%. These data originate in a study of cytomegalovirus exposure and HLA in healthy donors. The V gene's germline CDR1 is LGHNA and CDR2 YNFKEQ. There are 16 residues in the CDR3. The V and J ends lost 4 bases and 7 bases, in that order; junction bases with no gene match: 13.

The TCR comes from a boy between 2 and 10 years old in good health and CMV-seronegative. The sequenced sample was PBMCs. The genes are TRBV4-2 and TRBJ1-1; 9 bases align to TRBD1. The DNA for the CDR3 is TGTGCCAGCAGCCCCAGGGCAGGGGGACAGGGCAATGAAGCTTTCTTT. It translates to CASSPRAGGQGNEAFF.